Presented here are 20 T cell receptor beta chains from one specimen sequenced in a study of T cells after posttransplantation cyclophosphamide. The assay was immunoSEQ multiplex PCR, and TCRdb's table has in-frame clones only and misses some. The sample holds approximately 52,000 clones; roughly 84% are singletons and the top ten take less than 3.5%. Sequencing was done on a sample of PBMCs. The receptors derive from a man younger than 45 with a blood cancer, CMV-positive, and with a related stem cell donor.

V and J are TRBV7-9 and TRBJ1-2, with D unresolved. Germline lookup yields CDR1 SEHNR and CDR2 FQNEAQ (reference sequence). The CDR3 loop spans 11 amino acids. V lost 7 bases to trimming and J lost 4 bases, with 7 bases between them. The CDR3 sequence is CASNSVYGYTF. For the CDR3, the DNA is TGTGCCAGCAACAGTGTCTATGGCTACACCTTC.

The CDR3 DNA reads TGCGCCAGCAGCTTGGCCGTGGCAGGGGGGACTAGGACTAATGAAAAACTGTTTTTT. The encoded protein is CASSLAVAGGTRTNEKLFF. The chain uses TRBV5-1 and TRBJ1-4; 7 nucleotides agree with TRBD1. Unmatched junction bases numbered 13, after V lost 0 bases and J lost 2 bases. This CDR3 is built from 19 residues. Germline-derived CDR1 and CDR2 are SGHRS and YFSETQ.

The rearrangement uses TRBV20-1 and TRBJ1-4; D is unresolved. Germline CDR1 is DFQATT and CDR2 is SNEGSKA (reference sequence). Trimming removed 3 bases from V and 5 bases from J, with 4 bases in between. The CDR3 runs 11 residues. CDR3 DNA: TGCAGTGCTAGTATAAATGAAAAACTGTTTTTT. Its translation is CSASINEKLFF.

As DNA, the CDR3 is TGTGCCAGCAGGGACACGAAGGGGGGGAGTGCACTCCCGGCCTATGGCTACACCTTC. Translating it yields CASRDTKGGSALPAYGYTF. The V gene is TRBV7-2, the J gene TRBJ1-2; tentative D call: TRBD1 (6 bases). The CDR3 sequence is 19 residues long. Germline assignment: CDR1 SGHTA and CDR2 FQGNSA. The V gene lost 6 bases and the J gene lost 4 bases, with 30 bases spanning the gap.

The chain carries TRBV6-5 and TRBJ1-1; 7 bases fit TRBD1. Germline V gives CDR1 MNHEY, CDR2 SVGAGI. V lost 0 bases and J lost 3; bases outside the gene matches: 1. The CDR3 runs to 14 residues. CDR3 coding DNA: TGTGCCAGCAGTTACTCGAGGGGGCACACTGAAGCTTTCTTT. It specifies CASSYSRGHTEAFF.

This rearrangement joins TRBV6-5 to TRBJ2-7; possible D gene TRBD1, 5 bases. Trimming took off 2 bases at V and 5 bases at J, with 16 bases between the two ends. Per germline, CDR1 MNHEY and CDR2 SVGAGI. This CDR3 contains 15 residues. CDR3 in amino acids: CASSYSLGARDEQYF. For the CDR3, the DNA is TGTGCCAGCAGTTACAGCCTAGGGGCGAGAGACGAGCAGTACTTC.

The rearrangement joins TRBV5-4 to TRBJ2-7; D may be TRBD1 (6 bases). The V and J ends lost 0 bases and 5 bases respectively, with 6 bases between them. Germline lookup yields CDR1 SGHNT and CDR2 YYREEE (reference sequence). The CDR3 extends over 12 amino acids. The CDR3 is CASSLGGHEQYF. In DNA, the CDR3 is TGTGCCAGCAGCTTGGGGGGGCACGAGCAGTACTTC.

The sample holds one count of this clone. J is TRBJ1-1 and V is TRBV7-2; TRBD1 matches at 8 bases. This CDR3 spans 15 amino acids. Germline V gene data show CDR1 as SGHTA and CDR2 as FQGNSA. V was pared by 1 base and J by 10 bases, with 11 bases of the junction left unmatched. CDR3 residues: CASSLVGAGGDGAFF. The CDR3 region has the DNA TGTGCCAGCAGCTTAGTAGGGGCAGGGGGCGATGGAGCTTTCTTT.

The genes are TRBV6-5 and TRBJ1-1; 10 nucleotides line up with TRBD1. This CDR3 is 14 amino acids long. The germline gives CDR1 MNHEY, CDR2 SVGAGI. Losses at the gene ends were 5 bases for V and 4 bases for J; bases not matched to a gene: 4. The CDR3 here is CASSPGQGGTEAFF. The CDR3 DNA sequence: TGTGCCAGCAGTCCAGGACAGGGGGGCACTGAAGCTTTCTTT.

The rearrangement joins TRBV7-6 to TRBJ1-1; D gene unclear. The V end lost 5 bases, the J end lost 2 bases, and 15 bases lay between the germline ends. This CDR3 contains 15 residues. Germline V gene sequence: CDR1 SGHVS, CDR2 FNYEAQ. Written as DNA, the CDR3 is TGTGCCAGCAGCCGATTTGCGGGGTTTAACACTGAAGCTTTCTTT. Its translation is CASSRFAGFNTEAFF.

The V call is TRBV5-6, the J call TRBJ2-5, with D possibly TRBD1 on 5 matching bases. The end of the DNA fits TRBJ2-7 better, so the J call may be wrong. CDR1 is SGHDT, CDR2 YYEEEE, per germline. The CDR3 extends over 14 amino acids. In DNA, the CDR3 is TGTGCCAGCAGCTTGGGACAGCGCTCCTACGAGCAGTACTTC. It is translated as CASSLGQRSYEQYF.

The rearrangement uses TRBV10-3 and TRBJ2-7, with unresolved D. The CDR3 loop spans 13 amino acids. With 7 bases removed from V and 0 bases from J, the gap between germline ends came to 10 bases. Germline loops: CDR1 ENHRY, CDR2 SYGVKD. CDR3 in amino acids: CAIMVESSYEQYF. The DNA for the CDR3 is TGTGCCATCATGGTTGAGAGCTCCTACGAGCAGTACTTC.

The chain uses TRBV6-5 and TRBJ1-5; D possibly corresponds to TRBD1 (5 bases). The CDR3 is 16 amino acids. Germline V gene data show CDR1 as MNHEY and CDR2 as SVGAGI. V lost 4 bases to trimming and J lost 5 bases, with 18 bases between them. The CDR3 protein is CASSSQLPGGDQPQHF. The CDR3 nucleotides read TGTGCCAGCAGTTCACAACTCCCCGGGGGGGATCAGCCCCAGCATTTT.

This chain's CDR3 is CASSPFFREDEQYF. The DNA for the CDR3 is TGTGCCAGCTCACCTTTTTTCCGGGAGGACGAGCAGTACTTC. This rearrangement joins TRBV18 to TRBJ2-7; 7 positions match TRBD2. The CDR3 covers 14 residues. V shed 3 bases, J shed 5 bases, and the junction held 7 bases outside the gene matches. Germline V CDR1 and CDR2: KGHSH, LQKENI.

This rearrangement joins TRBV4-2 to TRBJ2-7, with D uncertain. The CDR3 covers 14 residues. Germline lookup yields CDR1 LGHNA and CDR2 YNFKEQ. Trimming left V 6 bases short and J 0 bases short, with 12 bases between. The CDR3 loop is CASSNQVLSYEQYF. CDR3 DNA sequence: TGTGCCAGCAGTAACCAGGTGCTCTCCTACGAGCAGTACTTC.

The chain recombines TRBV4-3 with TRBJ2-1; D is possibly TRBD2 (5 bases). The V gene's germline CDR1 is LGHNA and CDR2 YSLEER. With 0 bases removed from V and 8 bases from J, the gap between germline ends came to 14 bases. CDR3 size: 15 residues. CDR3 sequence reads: CASSQDVLAGDEQFF. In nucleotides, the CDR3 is TGCGCCAGCAGCCAAGATGTCCTAGCCGGCGATGAGCAGTTCTTC.

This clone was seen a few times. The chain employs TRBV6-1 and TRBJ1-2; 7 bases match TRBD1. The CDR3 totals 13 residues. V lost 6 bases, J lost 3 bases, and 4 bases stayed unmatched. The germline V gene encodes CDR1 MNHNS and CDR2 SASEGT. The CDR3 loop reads CASSPGGYYGYTF. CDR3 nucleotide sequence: TGTGCCAGCAGCCCAGGGGGGTACTATGGCTACACCTTC.

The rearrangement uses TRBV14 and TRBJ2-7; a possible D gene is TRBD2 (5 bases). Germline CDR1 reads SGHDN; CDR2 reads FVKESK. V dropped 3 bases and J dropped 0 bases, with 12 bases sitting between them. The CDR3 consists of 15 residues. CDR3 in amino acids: CASSHLAWYSYEQYF. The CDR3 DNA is TGTGCCAGCAGCCATTTAGCGTGGTACTCCTACGAGCAGTACTTC.

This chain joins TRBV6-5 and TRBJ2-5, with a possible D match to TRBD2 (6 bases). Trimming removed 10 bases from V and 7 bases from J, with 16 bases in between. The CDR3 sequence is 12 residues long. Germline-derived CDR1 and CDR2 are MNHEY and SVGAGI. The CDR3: CATVAAGRTQYF. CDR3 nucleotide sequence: TGTGCCACGGTAGCGGCCGGTCGGACCCAGTACTTC.

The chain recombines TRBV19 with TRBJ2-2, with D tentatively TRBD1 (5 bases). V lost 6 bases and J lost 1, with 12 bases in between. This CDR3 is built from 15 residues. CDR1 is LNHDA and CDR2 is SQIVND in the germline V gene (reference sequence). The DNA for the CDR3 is TGTGCCAGTAGACTTGACAGCCGGAACACCGGGGAGCTGTTTTTT. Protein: CASRLDSRNTGELFF. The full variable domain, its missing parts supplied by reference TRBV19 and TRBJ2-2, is DGGITQSPKYLFRKEGQNVTLSCEQNLNHDAMYWYRQDPGQGLRLIYYSQIVNDFQKGDIAEGYSVSREKKESFPLTVTSAQKNPTAFYLCASRLDSRNTGELFFGEGSRLTVL.